The rows below give T cell receptor beta chains drawn from one sample of a study of shared clonotypes between healthy human individuals. The repertoire was sequenced with immunoSEQ multiplex PCR; TCRdb's copy has only in-frame clones and lacks some. The sample carries approximately 510,000 clones, more than 65% recorded once. Material for sequencing was PBMCs. These receptors came from a woman aged 40-49 years in good health. Some clones in this sample may be carry-over from other donors' samples. CDR3s include the opening cysteine and the closing phenylalanine or tryptophan. A D gene is named only where the DNA matches it firmly. Size tells how often a clone was seen (once, few, many) or the class of an expanded clone, and some rows leave it out.

J | V | size | D | DNA | CDR3
TRBJ2-2 | TRBV11-2 | NA | NA | TGTGCCAGCAGCTCCGGACAGAGAAGCACCGGGGAGCTGTTTTTT | CASSSGQRSTGELFF
TRBJ1-1 | TRBV5-1 | NA | NA | TGCGCCAGCACCATAACAGGCGGTCTGAACACTGAAGCTTTCTTT | CASTITGGLNTEAFF
TRBJ2-7 | TRBV10-2 | NA | NA | TGCGCCAGCAGTTGGACCCCCGCGCGGGAGCAGTACTTC | CASSWTPAREQYF
TRBJ1-1 | TRBV5-6 | NA | NA | TGTGCCAGCAGCTCCAAACAGGCCGGGGACACTGAAGCTTTCTTT | CASSSKQAGDTEAFF
TRBJ2-7 | TRBV11-2 | NA | NA | TGTGCCAGCAGCTTAAGCGCGGGGCAGGCCTACGAGCAGTACTTC | CASSLSAGQAYEQYF
TRBJ2-1 | TRBV9 | once | TRBD2 | TGTGCCAGCAGCGAATCCCTAGCGGGAGTCCACAATGAGCAGTTCTTC | CASSESLAGVHNEQFF
TRBJ2-1 | TRBV9 | once | TRBD2 | TGTGCCAGCAGCGTAACTAGCGGGAGCTACGATGAGCAGTTCTTC | CASSVTSGSYDEQFF
TRBJ2-1 | TRBV28 | NA | NA | TGTGCCAGTGGGCGGTTAGCCATAGAGTTCTTC | CASGRLAIEFF
TRBJ1-4 | TRBV18 | NA | NA | TGTGCCAGCTCACCGACCTCTAATAATGAAAAACTGTTTTTT | CASSPTSNNEKLFF
TRBJ2-5 | TRBV30 | NA | NA | TGTGCCTGGAGTGGGACAGCCTTTGGGGAGCAGTACTTC | CAWSGTAFGEQYF
TRBJ1-3 | TRBV5-1 | NA | NA | TGCGCCAGCAGCTTGTTCCCCCCAAAGGACGGGTACCGGAGCTCTGGAAACACCATATATTTT | CASSLFPPKDGYRSSGNTIYF
TRBJ1-6 | TRBV30 | NA | NA | TGTGCCTGGAGTGGTTTGGTGAGAGGTTCACCCCTCCACTTT | CAWSGLVRGSPLHF
TRBJ2-2 | TRBV2 | NA | NA | TGTGCCAGCAGTCCCTGGGGGGAGCTGTTTTTT | CASSPWGELFF